This paragraph reports one T cell receptor beta chain. This sample is part of a study of T-cell reconstitution after alpha-beta-depleted transplantation in children. Preparation of the TCRbeta library was carried out with unique molecular identifiers. TCRdb reprocessed the PCR reads with MiXCR, giving one entry per CDR3 protein. This table holds 450,000 to 600,000 distinct CDR3 sequences, approximately 20% found once. The sample consisted of PBMCs from the stem cell graft donor, taken from the stem cell graft. This TCR was recovered from a human donor who donated a stem cell graft to a child with acute lymphoblastic leukemia.

The DNA of the CDR3 is TGCGCCAGCAGCTGGAGGGTGGCTGCTACAAGCTTTAACTATGGCTACACCTTC. It codes for CASSWRVAATSFNYGYTF. V and J are TRBV5-1 and TRBJ1-2, with D unresolved. The CDR3 is 18 amino acids. Germline-derived CDR1 and CDR2 are SGHRS and YFSETQ. The V end lost 3 bases, the J end lost 1 base, and 22 bases lay between the germline ends.